A single count supports the clone carrying this T cell receptor beta chain. Because the CDR3 is missing its conserved closing phenylalanine or tryptophan, this is likely a read error. A second 7 to 11 cycle PCR used barcoded and J-beta primers. TCRdb analysed the 5' RACE reads with MiXCR anew, one entry per CDR3 protein. This sample has hundreds of thousands of distinct CDR3 sequences; under 25% occur once, and the top ten carry more than 3%. This sample is part of a study of blood T cells in healthy people across ages. Across the whole study: About one barcoded beta molecule per two T cells was captured by template switching.

Sequenced sample: blood. This receptor was obtained from an older man in good health.

In DNA form, the CDR3 reads TGTGCCAGCAGCCAAGACGGCGGGAGGCCACAAGAGACCCAGTACTCC. Protein product: CASSQDGGRPQETQYS. The V and J genes are TRBV3-1 and TRBJ2-5, with 8 bases identical to TRBD2. CDR1 is LGHDT, CDR2 YNNKEL, per germline (reference sequence). Trimming removed 0 bases from V and 2 bases from J; junction bases left unmatched: 5. The CDR3 covers 16 residues.